This T cell receptor (beta chain) is drawn from a study of blood T cells in healthy people across ages. This clonotype was counted between two and nine times. Its antigen is unknown. The second PCR ran about 6 to 11 cycles with a sample-barcoded 5' primer and J-beta primers. Via MiXCR, TCRdb re-called the 5' RACE reads, giving one row per CDR3 protein. The repertoire consists of 780,000 or so distinct CDR3 sequences, with less than 70% occurring once and the leading ten covering under 50%. CDR3 length equals 14 residues. J gave up 6 bases and V 0 bases, and 5 bases lay outside the gene matches. CDR1 is SGHTA and CDR2 is FQGNSA in the germline V gene. General study findings and limits: Shifts in expanded clonotypes may have been confounded by donor CMV status, which was unknown.

Donors ranged from roughly 6 to 95 years old and were healthy Caucasians in Russia. Researchers collected about 10 milliliters of peripheral blood from every single donor. The chain uses TRBV7-2 and TRBJ2-7; 7 nucleotides agree with TRBD2. Sequencing input: blood. The TCR sequence derives from a man older than 75 in good health. The CDR3 here is CASSLAGGPLEQYF. The DNA for the CDR3 is TGTGCCAGCAGCTTAGCGGGAGGGCCTCTCGAGCAGTACTTC.